This entry lists 11 T cell receptor beta chains sequenced from one sample in a study of blood T cell repertoires in COVID-19. Profiled with immunoSEQ multiplex PCR; TCRdb holds only in-frame clones, not every one. The sample yields hundreds of thousands of clones, more than 85% seen once. Sequencing was performed on peripheral blood. The receptors were sampled from a man between 60 and 75 years old with COVID-19, enrolled during active disease.

V and J are TRBV11-3 and TRBJ2-7; D remains ambiguous. The V gene's germline CDR1 is SGHNT and CDR2 YENEEA. Trimming pared 5 bases from V and 3 bases from J, leaving 8 bases between. The CDR3 is 12 residues long. CDR3 loop: CASSLKNYEQYF. CDR3 nucleotides: TGTGCCAGCAGCCTAAAAAACTACGAGCAGTACTTC. The full variable domain, rest sourced from reference TRBV11-3 and TRBJ2-7, is EAGVVQSPRYKIIEKKQPVAFWCNPISGHNTLYWYLQNLGQGPELLIRYENEEAVDDSQLPKDRFSAERLKGVDSTLKIQPAELGDSAVYLCASSLKNYEQYFGPGTRLTVT.

CDR3 loop: CASSQDLPLQLRYTF. The CDR3 bases are TGTGCCAGCAGCCAAGACCTCCCTCTCCAGTTACGCTACACCTTC. The V and J genes are TRBV4-2 and TRBJ1-2; D unclear. Germline V lookup: CDR1 LGHNA, CDR2 YNFKEQ. The V gene lost 0 bases and the J gene lost 9 bases, with 17 bases spanning the gap. This CDR3 has 15 amino acids.

V gene TRBV19 combines with J gene TRBJ1-1; D is undetermined. From germline, CDR1 is LNHDA and CDR2 SQIVND (reference sequence). The CDR3 loop spans 12 amino acids. Trimming took 5 bases from V and 5 from J, leaving 9 bases between them. The CDR3 DNA reads as TGTGCCAGTAGTGAGGGATGGACTGAAGCTTTCTTT. Its translation is CASSEGWTEAFF.

The gene calls are TRBV5-1 and TRBJ2-7; a possible D gene is TRBD1 (5 bases). Germline CDR1 and CDR2: SGHRS and YFSETQ. The germline V and J ends were trimmed by 0 bases and 2 bases, with 6 bases remaining between them. There are 13 residues in the CDR3. The DNA for the CDR3 is TGCGCCAGCAGCTTGGAGACAGCCTACGAGCAGTACTTC. Protein: CASSLETAYEQYF.

The chain recombines TRBV27 with TRBJ1-1; no definite D call. Germline loops: CDR1 MNHEY, CDR2 SMNVEV (reference sequence). The CDR3 consists of 13 residues. Trimming removed 4 bases at V and 1 base at J, with 7 bases between. The CDR3 region has the DNA TGTGCCAGCAGTTACCGGGGGAACACTGAAGCTTTCTTT. This translates into CASSYRGNTEAFF.

This clone was counted once. The chain uses TRBV5-1 and TRBJ2-7; 7 positions agree with TRBD2. CDR3 size: 14 residues. V was pared by 0 bases and J by 5 bases, with 5 bases of the junction left unmatched. CDR1 and CDR2 from the germline V gene are SGHRS and YFSETQ. The CDR3 sequence: CASSLVGGPHEQYF. Here the CDR3 DNA reads TGCGCCAGCAGCTTGGTGGGAGGGCCCCACGAGCAGTACTTC.

The chain links TRBV10-2 to TRBJ2-1; TRBD2 agrees at 9 bases. The junction had 12 bases not matched to a gene; V was cut back by 7 bases and J by 8 bases. The length of the CDR3 is 15 residues. CDR1 WSHSY and CDR2 SAAADI come from the germline V gene. CDR3 coding DNA: TGCGCCAGCACCCTAGCTAGCGGGGTGGGATATGAGCAGTTCTTC. Its translation is CASTLASGVGYEQFF.

The rearrangement joins TRBV2 to TRBJ2-1; D uncertain. The CDR3 spans 13 residues. With 4 bases removed from V and 6 bases from J, the gap between germline ends came to 10 bases. Germline CDR1 and CDR2: SNHLY and FYNNEI. Here the CDR3 DNA reads TGTGCCAGCAGTGTACTGGAGATCAATGAGCAGTTCTTC. Protein product: CASSVLEINEQFF.

The count of this clone is one. CDR3 DNA sequence: TGTGCCAGCAGTTTCCAGGGGACGCTCCACTCTGGAAACACCATATATTTT. This sequence encodes CASSFQGTLHSGNTIYF. This chain joins TRBV3-1 (or the pseudogene TRBV3-2) and TRBJ1-3, with D possibly TRBD1 on 6 matching bases. Trimming removed 6 bases from V and 0 bases from J, with 18 bases in between. Germline V gene lookup returns CDR1 LGHDT and CDR2 YNNKEL (reference sequence). This CDR3 is 17 amino acids long.

The gene calls are TRBV5-4 and TRBJ2-7; D may be TRBD2 (7 bases). Germline V lookup: CDR1 SGHNT, CDR2 YYREEE (reference sequence). The CDR3 is 16 amino acids. V was shortened by 0 bases and J by 0 bases, with 13 bases between the two germline ends. CDR3 in DNA: TGTGCCAGCAGCTTGGGTGCGGGGGCCTCCTCCTACGAGCAGTACTTC. Translated: CASSLGAGASSYEQYF.

V usage is TRBV5-1 and J usage is TRBJ2-5; TRBD2 aligns across 7 bases. V lost 0 bases to trimming and J lost 2 bases; unmatched junction nucleotides: 10. Per germline, CDR1 SGHRS and CDR2 YFSETQ. The CDR3 runs to 17 residues. The CDR3 DNA reads as TGCGCCAGCAGCTTGGTCTATCGCGGGAGAGGGCAAGAGACCCAGTACTTC. It codes for CASSLVYRGRGQETQYF.